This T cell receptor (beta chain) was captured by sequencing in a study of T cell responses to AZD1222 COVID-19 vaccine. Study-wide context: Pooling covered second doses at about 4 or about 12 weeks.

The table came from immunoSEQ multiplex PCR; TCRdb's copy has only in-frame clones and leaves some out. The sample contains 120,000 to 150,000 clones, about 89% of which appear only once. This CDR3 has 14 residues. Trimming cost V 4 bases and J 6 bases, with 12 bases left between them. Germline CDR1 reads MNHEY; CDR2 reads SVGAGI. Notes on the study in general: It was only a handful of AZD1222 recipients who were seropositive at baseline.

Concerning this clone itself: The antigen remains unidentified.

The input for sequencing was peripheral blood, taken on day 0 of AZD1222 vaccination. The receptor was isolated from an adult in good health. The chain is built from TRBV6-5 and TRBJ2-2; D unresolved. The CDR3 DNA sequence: TGTGCCAGCAGTTCCCTCTACTCTTCCGGGGAGCTGTTTTTT. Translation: CASSSLYSSGELFF.